The 26 T cell receptor beta chains reported below all come from one sample, sequenced in a study of blood T cell repertoires in COVID-19. Only in-frame clones appear in the TCRdb table, and some are missing; sequencing was by immunoSEQ multiplex PCR. The repertoire consists of approximately 100,000 clones, with roughly 89% occurring once and the leading ten covering 4.5% to 5.5%. Specimen: peripheral blood. These TCRs come from a human donor in a cohort sampled during active COVID-19.

This clone appeared once. The chain recombines TRBV4-2 with TRBJ2-7; TRBD2 matches 15 bases. CDR1 is LGHNA and CDR2 is YNFKEQ in the germline V gene. After removal of 4 bases from V and 5 bases from J, the junction contained 12 bases not matched to a gene. The CDR3 loop spans 18 amino acids. This CDR3 is CASSLGLAGGPSVNEQYF. CDR3 nucleotides: TGTGCCAGCAGCCTTGGACTAGCGGGGGGGCCTTCGGTGAACGAGCAGTACTTC.

Only one count was recorded for this clone. This chain links TRBV6-2 or TRBV6-3 with TRBJ2-2, with 8 bases that match TRBD2. V lost 4 bases to trimming and J lost 2 bases; unmatched junction nucleotides: 6. Germline lookup yields CDR1 MNHEY and CDR2 SVGEGT. The CDR3 extends over 16 amino acids. The CDR3 here is CASSFLGGANTGELFF. CDR3 in DNA: TGTGCCAGCAGTTTCCTCGGGGGGGCTAACACCGGGGAGCTGTTTTTT.

This chain uses TRBV5-4 with TRBJ1-1; 10 bases agree with TRBD1. The germline V gene encodes CDR1 SGHNT and CDR2 YYREEE (reference sequence). The CDR3 covers 16 residues. The V segment lost 4 bases and the J segment 1 base; nucleotides outside the gene matches: 7. The CDR3 region has the DNA TGTGCCAGCAGCGCTGGGACAGGGGCCCGGAACACTGAAGCTTTCTTT. This encodes CASSAGTGARNTEAFF.

This clone was observed once. The J gene is TRBJ1-6, the V gene TRBV27, with D perhaps matching TRBD1 (5 bases). Trimming shortened V by 7 bases and J by 4 bases, and 8 bases separated the two germline ends. CDR1 is MNHEY and CDR2 is SMNVEV in the germline V gene (reference sequence). The CDR3 is made up of 13 amino acids. The CDR3, as DNA: TGTGCCAGCAAACGGGGGTATAATTCACCCCTCCACTTT. Protein product: CASKRGYNSPLHF.

V usage is TRBV4-1 and J usage is TRBJ2-1; 8 nucleotides agree with TRBD1. The V gene end was trimmed by 5 bases and the J gene end by 6 bases; junction bases not matched to a gene: 12. Germline assignment: CDR1 MGHRA and CDR2 YSYEKL. The CDR3 extends over 16 amino acids. DNA of the CDR3: TGCGCCAGCAGCAGCATGACAGGGGTTTCGCGCAATGAGCAGTTCTTC. Translation gives CASSSMTGVSRNEQFF.

The chain recombines TRBV25-1 with TRBJ1-5; D is unresolved. Germline V gene sequence: CDR1 MGHDK, CDR2 SYGVNS. This CDR3 spans 16 amino acids. V was pared by 3 bases and J by 0 bases, with 12 bases between. The CDR3: CASSDPGSYSNQPQHF. CDR3 bases: TGTGCCAGCAGTGACCCGGGGAGTTATAGCAATCAGCCCCAGCATTTT.

The gene calls are TRBV28 and TRBJ1-5, with a tentative D call TRBD1 (6 bases). The length of the CDR3 is 17 residues. CDR1 MDHEN and CDR2 SYDVKM come from the germline V gene. V was shortened by 7 bases and J by 4 bases, with 23 bases between the two germline ends. CDR3 sequence: CASNPIRGARGNQPQHF. The CDR3 nucleotides read TGTGCCAGCAACCCTATAAGGGGGGCGCGGGGGAATCAGCCCCAGCATTTT.

The chain employs TRBV9 and TRBJ1-1; D is unclear. The CDR3 runs 13 residues. The germline gives CDR1 SGDLS, CDR2 YYNGEE. V lost 1 base and J lost 3, with 7 bases in between. CDR3: CASSVSRDTEAFF. The CDR3 DNA is TGTGCCAGCAGCGTATCGCGGGACACTGAAGCTTTCTTT.

The chain uses TRBV19 and TRBJ2-1; 11 nucleotides match TRBD2. Germline lookup yields CDR1 LNHDA and CDR2 SQIVND (reference sequence). The CDR3 loop spans 18 amino acids. V shed 5 bases and J 8 bases; nucleotides not matched to a gene: 17. CDR3 DNA: TGTGCCAGTAGTGGGGGGATACTAGCGGGAGCGACAGGGGATGAGCAGTTCTTC. This translates into CASSGGILAGATGDEQFF. The whole variable domain, remainder taken from reference TRBV19 and TRBJ2-1, is DGGITQSPKYLFRKEGQNVTLSCEQNLNHDAMYWYRQDPGQGLRLIYYSQIVNDFQKGDIAEGYSVSREKKESFPLTVTSAQKNPTAFYLCASSGGILAGATGDEQFFGPGTRLTVL.

J is TRBJ1-2 and V is TRBV30; D gene uncertain. The CDR3 runs 12 residues. Trimming cost V 0 bases and J 5 bases, with 7 bases left between them. Germline values: CDR1 GTSNPN, CDR2 SVGIG (reference sequence). CDR3 region: CAWSVSRYGYTF. The CDR3 DNA reads as TGTGCCTGGAGTGTGAGTCGATATGGCTACACCTTC.

The CDR3 DNA reads as TGTGCCAGCAGTGTTGATAGCGGGATGATAGGAGATACGCAGTATTTT. Translation: CASSVDSGMIGDTQYF. V usage is TRBV2 and J usage is TRBJ2-3; 8 bases are a match to TRBD2. The V gene's germline CDR1 is SNHLY and CDR2 FYNNEI. With V trimmed by 4 bases and J by 5 bases, 11 bases remained unmatched. The CDR3 covers 16 residues.

The chain recombines TRBV7-2 with TRBJ2-3; 10 bases agree with TRBD2. The V gene's germline CDR1 is SGHTA and CDR2 FQGNSA. The CDR3 runs 15 residues. V was pared by 5 bases and J by 4 bases, with 6 bases of the junction left unmatched. CDR3 sequence reads: CASSPSGGASDTQYF. CDR3 DNA: TGTGCCAGCAGCCCAAGCGGGGGGGCATCAGATACGCAGTATTTT.

This sequence joins TRBV29-1 and TRBJ2-5, with D possibly being TRBD1 (6 bases). The CDR3 covers 13 residues. Germline V gene data show CDR1 as SQVTM and CDR2 as ANQGSEA. Trimming took off 4 bases at V and 3 bases at J, with 12 bases between the two ends. The CDR3 protein is CSVVRTAKETQYF. In nucleotides, the CDR3 is TGCAGCGTTGTTAGGACAGCTAAAGAGACCCAGTACTTC.

V and J are TRBV3-1 (or the pseudogene TRBV3-2) and TRBJ2-5; a weak D match, TRBD2 (5 bases). The CDR3 contains 17 residues. Trimming pared 4 bases from V and 2 bases from J, leaving 20 bases between. Germline V gene lookup returns CDR1 LGHDT and CDR2 YNNKEL (reference sequence). The CDR3 bases are TGTGCCAGCAGCCCCCCCGTAGGCGGGCGTAGGCAAGAGACCCAGTACTTC. Residues: CASSPPVGGRRQETQYF.

V usage is TRBV6-1 and J usage is TRBJ1-5; tentative D call: TRBD1 (6 bases). V shed 3 bases and J shed 4 bases, with 13 bases lying between them. CDR3 length: 15 amino acids. Per the germline V gene, CDR1 is MNHNS and CDR2 is SASEGT. The CDR3 region has the DNA TGTGCCAGCAGTGAGTCAGGGGAGGGAAATCAGCCCCAGCATTTT. Protein: CASSESGEGNQPQHF.

The chain is built from TRBV5-1 and TRBJ2-5, with no clear D. The germline CDR1 and CDR2 sequences are SGHRS and YFSETQ. The CDR3 runs to 12 residues. Trimming took 7 bases from V and 7 from J, leaving 14 bases between them. The CDR3 DNA reads TGCGCCAGCCACATAAACGGAGCGACCCAGTACTTC. This codes for CASHINGATQYF.

The genes are TRBV7-2 and TRBJ2-5; a weak D match, TRBD2 (6 bases). V was pared by 1 base and J by 5 bases, with 8 bases between. Germline-derived CDR1 and CDR2 are SGHTA and FQGNSA. There are 13 residues in the CDR3. The DNA of the CDR3 is TGTGCCAGCAGCTTAGGACTAGTGGAGACCCAGTACTTC. It yields the protein CASSLGLVETQYF.

The chain has TRBV5-4 and TRBJ2-3; TRBD2 matches at 13 bases. The CDR3 contains 20 residues. Losses at the gene ends were 0 bases for V and 1 base for J; bases not matched to a gene: 11. Per the germline V gene, CDR1 is SGHNT and CDR2 is YYREEE (reference sequence). DNA for the CDR3: TGTGCCAGCAGCTTGGCCTCGACTAGCGGGGGGCCTACACGCACAGATACGCAGTATTTT. This translates into CASSLASTSGGPTRTDTQYF.

The chain carries TRBV19 and TRBJ2-1; maybe TRBD2 (6 bases). The CDR3 covers 15 residues. V lost 6 bases to trimming and J lost 3 bases, with 15 bases between them. Germline values: CDR1 LNHDA, CDR2 SQIVND (reference sequence). CDR3 region: CASSRGTPFYNEQFF. DNA for the CDR3: TGTGCCAGTAGCCGCGGGACCCCTTTCTACAATGAGCAGTTCTTC.

J is TRBJ2-1 and V is TRBV29-1, with 7 bases lining up with TRBD2. V dropped 2 bases and J dropped 8; count of bases not matched to a gene: 6. The CDR3 sequence is 13 residues long. Per germline, CDR1 SQVTM and CDR2 ANQGSEA. CDR3 protein: CSVEPGLVDEQFF. The CDR3 region has the DNA TGCAGCGTTGAACCCGGACTAGTGGATGAGCAGTTCTTC.

The rearrangement uses TRBV12-3 or TRBV12-4 and TRBJ2-7, with a weak D call TRBD1 (5 bases). V was shortened by 3 bases and J by 3 bases, with 9 bases between the two germline ends. The CDR3 has 13 amino acids. CDR3 in amino acids: CASSFQGYYEQYF. The CDR3 region has the DNA TGTGCCAGCAGTTTCCAGGGATACTACGAGCAGTACTTC.

V gene TRBV19 combines with J gene TRBJ1-2, with 7 bases lining up with TRBD1. V dropped 2 bases and J dropped 4; count of bases not matched to a gene: 7. The germline CDR1 and CDR2 sequences are LNHDA and SQIVND (reference sequence). This CDR3 has 15 amino acids. In DNA, the CDR3 is TGTGCCAGTAGTATAATCAGTGGGACAGTCTATGGCTACACCTTC. It translates to CASSIISGTVYGYTF.

The chain combines TRBV27 with TRBJ2-1; 9 nucleotides agree with TRBD1. With 5 bases clipped from V and 7 bases from J, the junction kept 12 bases outside the gene matches. CDR3 length: 16 residues. CDR1 and CDR2 (germline): MNHEY, SMNVEV (reference sequence). CDR3 nucleotide sequence: TGTGCCAGCAGTACTCCCCCGGGACAGGGTCGGAATGAGCAGTTCTTC. This sequence encodes CASSTPPGQGRNEQFF.

Notes on this clone: At one end the junction does not follow the germline gene, possibly because of a read error. The CDR3 region is CASSLGLQETQYF. The CDR3 DNA reads TGTGCCAGCAGTTTGGGGCTCCAAGAGACCCAGTACTTC. The chain combines TRBV5-8 with TRBJ2-5; D is perhaps TRBD1 (5 bases). Germline values: CDR1 SGHTS, CDR2 YDEGEE. The CDR3 has 13 amino acids.

The V gene is TRBV28, the J gene TRBJ1-6; D unclear. Trimming removed 10 bases at V and 5 bases at J, with 9 bases between. The CDR3 consists of 12 residues. Looked up from germline, CDR1 is MDHEN and CDR2 is SYDVKM. The CDR3 DNA reads TGTGCCAACGGACTGGATAATTCACCCCTCCACTTT. Translation gives CANGLDNSPLHF.

This clone occurred once. V is TRBV5-1 and J is TRBJ2-1; D perhaps matches TRBD2 (5 bases). CDR3 size: 16 residues. The germline CDR1 and CDR2 sequences are SGHRS and YFSETQ. The V gene lost 1 base and the J gene lost 5 bases, with 16 bases spanning the gap. The CDR3 loop reads CASSLYPLDNNNEQFF. CDR3 bases: TGCGCCAGCAGCTTGTATCCACTAGACAACAACAATGAGCAGTTCTTC.